One sample yielded the 27 T cell receptor beta chains listed below, sequenced in a study of blood T cell repertoires in COVID-19. TCRdb's table, derived via immunoSEQ multiplex PCR, lists solely in-frame clones and lacks some. The sample lists some 700,000 clones, approximately 90% seen once, with about 0.26% in the top ten. The specimen was peripheral blood. The receptors derive from a woman aged 18-30 years with acute or convalescent COVID-19.

CDR3 coding DNA: TGTGCCAGCAGTCTGCGAGGGTATCAAAACACTGAAGCTTTCTTT. Amino acid sequence: CASSLRGYQNTEAFF. The chain recombines TRBV6-2 or TRBV6-3 with TRBJ1-1; no reliable D call. The CDR3 is made up of 15 amino acids. V dropped 5 bases and J dropped 2 bases, with 15 bases sitting between them. Per the germline V gene, CDR1 is MNHEY and CDR2 is SVGEGT.

The V call is TRBV4-1, the J call TRBJ1-1; D call uncertain. The CDR3 loop spans 17 amino acids. Per germline, CDR1 MGHRA and CDR2 YSYEKL. Between the trimmed V and J ends, which lost 0 bases and 6 bases, there was a span of 20 bases. CDR3 sequence: CASSQDSGRNRRAEAFF. CDR3 DNA sequence: TGCGCCAGCAGCCAAGATTCTGGTCGCAACCGGAGGGCTGAAGCTTTCTTT.

The chain recombines TRBV21-1 with TRBJ2-3; TRBD1, the table's D call, was not compared with the DNA. TRBV21-1 is a known pseudogene. The CDR3 is made up of 20 amino acids. Here the CDR3 DNA reads TGTGCCAGCAGCACAACACGGGACAGGGAAGGATTTACTAGCACAGATACGCAGTATTTT. Encoded protein: CASSTTRDREGFTSTDTQYF.

This chain connects TRBV6-5 to TRBJ2-5, with D possibly TRBD1 on 5 matching bases. The V gene's germline CDR1 is MNHEY and CDR2 SVGAGI. The V end was cut by 4 bases, the J end by 9 bases, with 21 bases between. This CDR3 has 15 residues. The CDR3 sequence: CASSSTAQGHEAQYF. CDR3 DNA: TGTGCCAGCAGTTCCACCGCCCAGGGTCACGAGGCCCAGTACTTC.

The rearrangement uses TRBV5-1 and TRBJ2-7; D is possibly TRBD1 (6 bases). Per the germline V gene, CDR1 is SGHRS and CDR2 is YFSETQ. The CDR3 is 14 residues long. With 6 bases removed from V and 0 bases from J, the gap between germline ends came to 13 bases. CDR3 in amino acids: CASTPGVSSYEQYF. The CDR3 DNA sequence: TGCGCCAGCACTCCAGGGGTCAGCTCCTACGAGCAGTACTTC.

The chain uses TRBV29-1 and TRBJ1-1; 10 bases line up with TRBD1. The CDR3 has 14 residues. Germline CDR1 and CDR2: SQVTM and ANQGSEA. The J segment lost 1 base and the V segment lost 3 bases, leaving 2 bases of the junction unmatched. This chain's CDR3 is CSVEGQGSNTEAFF. In DNA form, the CDR3 reads TGCAGCGTTGAGGGACAGGGGTCGAACACTGAAGCTTTCTTT.

The genes are TRBV11-2 and TRBJ1-1, with D perhaps TRBD1 (5 bases). V lost 1 base to trimming and J lost 3 bases, with 12 bases between them. The CDR3 contains 15 residues. Germline V CDR1 and CDR2: SGHAT, FQNNGV. The CDR3 DNA sequence: TGTGCCAGCAGCTTAGGTGGGGCAGGGTACACTGAAGCTTTCTTT. This sequence encodes CASSLGGAGYTEAFF.

V gene TRBV4-2 combines with J gene TRBJ1-6, with D hard to call. CDR1 and CDR2 (germline): LGHNA, YNFKEQ. V was pared by 0 bases and J by 7 bases, with 13 bases between. This CDR3 comprises 16 residues. The DNA of the CDR3 is TGTGCCAGCAGCCAAGAAACGCGGCTGCTAAATTCACCCCTCCACTTT. Translated, it gives CASSQETRLLNSPLHF.

This clone appeared a single time. The chain combines TRBV12-3 or TRBV12-4 with TRBJ2-2; no clear D gene. The CDR3 is made up of 11 amino acids. The ends were cut back, 7 bases at V and 6 bases at J, with 6 bases in the middle. The CDR3 DNA is TGTGCCAGCATCAAATCCGGGGAGCTGTTTTTT. Translation: CASIKSGELFF.

This chain uses TRBV19 with TRBJ1-1; weak D call: TRBD1 (6 bases). CDR3 length equals 14 residues. Germline values: CDR1 LNHDA, CDR2 SQIVND (reference sequence). The V and J ends lost 6 bases and 8 bases respectively, with 19 bases between them. In DNA form, the CDR3 reads TGTGCCAGTAGACCTTACAGGGACCTAATAGAAGCTTTCTTT. This encodes CASRPYRDLIEAFF.

The chain links TRBV2 to TRBJ2-7, with 9 bases fitting TRBD1. This CDR3 is 15 amino acids long. Germline CDR1 reads SNHLY; CDR2 reads FYNNEI. J was trimmed by 2 bases and V by 4 bases; bases with no gene match: 6. Here the CDR3 DNA reads TGTGCCAGCAGTGGCCGGGACAGGGTTCCCTACGAGCAGTACTTC. Protein sequence: CASSGRDRVPYEQYF.

The V call is TRBV15, the J call TRBJ1-4; perhaps TRBD1 as D (6 bases). CDR3 length: 13 residues. Germline lookup yields CDR1 LNHNV and CDR2 YYDKDF (reference sequence). V was cut by 8 bases and J by 8 bases, with 15 bases left in between. CDR3 protein: CATGGGAYEKLFF. The DNA for the CDR3 is TGTGCCACCGGCGGGGGGGCTTACGAAAAACTGTTTTTT.

The gene calls are TRBV27 and TRBJ2-3, with D uncertain. The CDR3 consists of 14 residues. Germline CDR1 is MNHEY and CDR2 is SMNVEV (reference sequence). Between the trimmed V and J ends, which lost 4 bases and 6 bases, there was a span of 14 bases. The CDR3 DNA sequence: TGTGCCAGCAGTTCAGGCCTTACCCTCGATACGCAGTATTTT. It yields the protein CASSSGLTLDTQYF.

The chain recombines TRBV7-9 with TRBJ1-1, with a weak D call TRBD1 (6 bases). Germline CDR1 reads SEHNR; CDR2 reads FQNEAQ (reference sequence). V was shortened by 5 bases and J by 6 bases, with 13 bases between the two germline ends. The CDR3 spans 13 residues. Written as DNA, the CDR3 is TGTGCCAGCAGCGAACAGACAGGCTCTGAAGCTTTCTTT. Its protein is CASSEQTGSEAFF.

This rearrangement joins TRBV19 to TRBJ1-2; D ambiguous. Germline assignment: CDR1 LNHDA and CDR2 SQIVND (reference sequence). Trimming removed 5 bases at V and 6 bases at J, with 16 bases between. CDR3 length: 14 residues. The CDR3 sequence: CASSSPIPADGYTF. CDR3 nucleotides: TGTGCCAGTAGTTCCCCGATCCCGGCGGATGGCTACACCTTC.

The J gene is TRBJ2-5, the V gene TRBV24-1; possible D gene TRBD1, 7 bases. The V end lost 4 bases, the J end lost 1 base, and 15 bases lay between the germline ends. Germline lookup yields CDR1 KGHDR and CDR2 SFDVKD. This CDR3 contains 16 residues. The chain's CDR3 is CATSDPRQGGQETQYF. The CDR3 nucleotides read TGTGCCACCAGTGACCCTCGACAGGGAGGCCAAGAGACCCAGTACTTC.

This chain uses TRBV6-5 with TRBJ1-5; 9 positions match TRBD1. The CDR3 is made up of 15 amino acids. Germline V gene lookup returns CDR1 MNHEY and CDR2 SVGAGI. V gave up 5 bases and J gave up 9 bases; unmatched junction bases: 11. CDR3: CASSLSGQGRWPQHF. The CDR3 DNA reads TGTGCCAGCAGTCTATCGGGACAGGGACGTTGGCCCCAGCATTTT.

The chain links TRBV30 to TRBJ1-6; TRBD1 might be the D (6 bases). Per the germline V gene, CDR1 is GTSNPN and CDR2 is SVGIG (reference sequence). V shed 3 bases and J shed 7 bases, with 10 bases lying between them. This CDR3 comprises 13 residues. This CDR3 reads CAWRPTGNSPLHF. CDR3 DNA: TGTGCCTGGAGACCCACAGGGAATTCACCCCTCCACTTT.

The chain employs TRBV7-8 and TRBJ2-7; weak D call: TRBD1 (6 bases). CDR1 SGHVS and CDR2 FQNEAQ come from the germline V gene. The CDR3 length is 15 residues. The V and J ends lost 5 bases and 1 base respectively, with 15 bases between them. The CDR3 here is CASSTHRDPSYEQYF. CDR3 DNA: TGTGCCAGCAGCACCCACAGGGACCCTTCCTACGAGCAGTACTTC.

The chain couples TRBV30 to TRBJ1-2, with a weak D call TRBD1 (5 bases). V was trimmed by 1 base and J by 8 bases, leaving 11 bases between them. Per germline, CDR1 GTSNPN and CDR2 SVGIG (reference sequence). This CDR3 is 12 amino acids long. The CDR3 reads CAWSETVGGYTF. CDR3 coding DNA: TGTGCCTGGAGTGAGACAGTGGGCGGCTACACCTTC. Combining the CDR3 with reference TRBV30 and TRBJ1-2 gives the whole variable domain SQTIHQWPATLVQPVGSPLSLECTVEGTSNPNLYWYRQAAGRGLQLLFYSVGIGQISSEVPQNLSASRPQDRQFILSSKKLLLSDSGFYLCAWSETVGGYTFGSGTRLTVV.

The chain employs TRBV6-1 and TRBJ1-4; D is uncertain. Germline-derived CDR1 and CDR2 are MNHNS and SASEGT. This CDR3 has 15 residues. Trimming removed 2 bases from V and 8 bases from J, with 15 bases in between. CDR3 in amino acids: CASSEYSGGGEKLFF. In DNA form, the CDR3 reads TGTGCCAGCAGTGAATACTCGGGAGGTGGAGAAAAACTGTTTTTT.

The DNA of the CDR3 is TGCGCCAGCAGCCAAGAAATCATTTCACCCCTCCACTTT. This translates into CASSQEIISPLHF. The chain carries TRBV4-3 and TRBJ1-6; D uncertain. CDR1 is LGHNA, CDR2 YSLEER, per germline. This CDR3 contains 13 residues. The germline V and J ends were trimmed by 0 bases and 9 bases, with 6 bases remaining between them.

The V and J genes are TRBV27 and TRBJ1-2; no reliable D call. Deletions cut 3 bases from V and 4 bases from J, with 9 bases between. This CDR3 is 13 amino acids long. Germline lookup yields CDR1 MNHEY and CDR2 SMNVEV (reference sequence). CDR3 loop: CASSFGVAYGYTF. CDR3 coding DNA: TGTGCCAGCAGTTTCGGGGTGGCCTATGGCTACACCTTC.

The sample holds one count of this clone. The rearrangement uses TRBV9 and TRBJ1-2, with D hard to call. Germline V gene sequence: CDR1 SGDLS, CDR2 YYNGEE. This CDR3 is built from 16 residues. The V gene lost 0 bases and the J gene lost 0 bases, with 12 bases spanning the gap. Here the CDR3 reads CASSVVSGLANYGYTF. The CDR3 nucleotides read TGTGCCAGCAGCGTAGTTTCGGGATTAGCTAACTATGGCTACACCTTC.

The chain is built from TRBV6-6 and TRBJ2-7; D uncertain. CDR1 and CDR2 (germline): MNHNY, SVGAGI (reference sequence). This CDR3 has 13 residues. Trimming took 0 bases from V and 6 from J, leaving 9 bases between them. The CDR3 DNA follows: TGTGCCAGCAGTTACTCGACCCGGAGCGAGCAGTACTTC. Protein sequence: CASSYSTRSEQYF.

V gene TRBV2 combines with J gene TRBJ2-5, with D hard to call. Germline assignment: CDR1 SNHLY and CDR2 FYNNEI. CDR3 size: 13 residues. The V end lost 7 bases, the J end lost 5 bases, and 14 bases lay between the germline ends. The DNA of the CDR3 is TGTGCCAGCATTGGGCCCCTTGATGAGACCCAGTACTTC. Its translation: CASIGPLDETQYF.

CDR3 protein: CASSSPSGGATYEQYF. CDR3 DNA sequence: TGTGCCAGCAGCTCCCCTAGCGGGGGGGCCACCTACGAGCAGTACTTC. The V gene is TRBV9, the J gene TRBJ2-7, with 12 positions matching TRBD2. The CDR3 sequence is 16 residues long. CDR1 and CDR2 from the germline V gene are SGDLS and YYNGEE. With V trimmed by 4 bases and J by 2 bases, 7 bases remained unmatched. Full variable domain (rest looked up from reference TRBV9 and TRBJ2-7): DSGVTQTPKHLITATGQRVTLRCSPRSGDLSVYWYQQSLDQGLQFLIQYYNGEERAKGNILERFSAQQFPDLHSELNLSSLELGDSALYFCASSSPSGGATYEQYFGPGTRLTVT.